Given below is one TCR beta chain in context. What it recognizes is unknown. Repertoires were generated with immunoSEQ multiplex PCR, while TCRdb's copy carries only in-frame clones and drops some. The sample records around 130,000 clones, roughly 93% being singletons. This sample stems from a study of T cell responses to AZD1222 COVID-19 vaccine. The CDR3 is made up of 13 amino acids. The germline CDR1 and CDR2 sequences are SGHTA and FQGNSA. V shed 1 base and J 6 bases; nucleotides not matched to a gene: 2. Study-wide results and caveats: Rises in breadth and depth of Spike-specific TCRs came after two AZD1222 doses. The donor group comprised mostly white British people and more females; the analysis possibly underestimated clonal diversity. Repertoire sampling happened only post peak T cell response. Just a handful of AZD1222 recipients were seropositive at baseline.

The receptor was derived from an adult in good health. The sequenced sample was peripheral blood, obtained on day 0 of AZD1222 vaccination. The V and J genes are TRBV7-2 and TRBJ1-2, with 7 bases that match TRBD1. CDR3 DNA sequence: TGTGCCAGCAGCTTAGACAGGGGCGATGGCTACACCTTC. Translation gives CASSLDRGDGYTF.